This entry concerns a single T cell receptor (beta chain). No antigen is known for it. This sample stems from a study of blood T cells in healthy people across ages. Then a second PCR, running about 7 to 11 cycles, was carried out with a sample-barcoded 5' primer and a J-beta primer mix. TCRdb called the 5' RACE reads again in MiXCR, with one record for every CDR3 protein. In the table there are around 990,000 distinct CDR3 sequences, 35% to 40% of which are singletons. Findings of the study overall: In long-lived donors, naive CD4+ cell counts and diversity exceeded those of aged donors. In the absence of known donor CMV status, changes in expanded clonotypes were possibly confounded.

The CDR3 contains 14 residues. With 4 bases removed from V and 11 bases from J, the gap between germline ends came to 21 bases. Germline assignment: CDR1 SGHRS and CDR2 YFSETQ. Each sample used at least 7 million PBMCs. The receptor's source is a man younger than 30 in good health. The V and J genes are TRBV5-1 and TRBJ2-5, with D uncertain. Sequenced material: blood. The CDR3 sequence: CASSPRTENNEQYF. The CDR3 DNA reads TGCGCCAGCAGCCCGCGGACGGAAAACAATGAGCAGTACTTC. The full variable domain, completed using reference TRBV5-1 and TRBJ2-5, is KAGVTQTPRYLIKTRGQQVTLSCSPISGHRSVSWYQQTPGQGLQFLFEYFSETQRNKGNFPGRFSGRQFSNSRSEMNVSTLELGDSALYLCASSPRTENNEQYFGPGTRLLVL.